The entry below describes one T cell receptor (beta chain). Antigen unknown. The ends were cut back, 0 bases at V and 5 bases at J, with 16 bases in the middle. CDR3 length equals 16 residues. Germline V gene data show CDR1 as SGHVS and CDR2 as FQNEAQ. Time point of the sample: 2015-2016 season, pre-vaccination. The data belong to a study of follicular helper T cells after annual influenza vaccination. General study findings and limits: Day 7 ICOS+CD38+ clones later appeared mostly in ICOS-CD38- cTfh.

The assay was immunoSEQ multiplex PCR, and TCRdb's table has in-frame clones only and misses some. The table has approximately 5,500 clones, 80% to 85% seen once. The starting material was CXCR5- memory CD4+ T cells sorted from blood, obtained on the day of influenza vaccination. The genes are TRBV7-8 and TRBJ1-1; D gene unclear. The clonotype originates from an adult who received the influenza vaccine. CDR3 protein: CASSLALPGGLTEAFF. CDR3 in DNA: TGTGCCAGCAGCTTAGCCCTACCGGGCGGTTTGACTGAAGCTTTCTTT.